This entry features one TCR beta chain sequence. These data come from a study of blood T cell repertoires in COVID-19. Study-wide background: Whether acute or convalescent, the COVID-19 samples came from the United States, Italy and Spain. T cells, B-cell-depleted T cells, or PBMCs provided the cDNA or gDNA that served as material.

The germline V gene encodes CDR1 MGHRA and CDR2 YSYEKL. The junction had 6 bases not matched to a gene; V was cut back by 4 bases and J by 0 bases. The CDR3 has 16 amino acids. Authors' processing steps: Reference gene primer amplification in the assay estimated nucleated cell counts. Data came from immunoSEQ multiplex PCR; TCRdb stores just in-frame clones and leaves some out. Clonal size and the V and J genes are those of that table, whereas D and trimming came from the DNA. The sample contains approximately 170,000 clones, 81% of which appear only once. The rearrangement links TRBV4-1 to TRBJ1-1, with 9 bases matching TRBD1. The sample was peripheral blood. This sequence originates from a human donor in a cohort sampled during active COVID-19. CDR3 in amino acids: CASSLSGTGLNTEAFF. The CDR3 DNA follows: TGCGCCAGCAGCCTCTCCGGGACAGGGCTGAACACTGAAGCTTTCTTT.